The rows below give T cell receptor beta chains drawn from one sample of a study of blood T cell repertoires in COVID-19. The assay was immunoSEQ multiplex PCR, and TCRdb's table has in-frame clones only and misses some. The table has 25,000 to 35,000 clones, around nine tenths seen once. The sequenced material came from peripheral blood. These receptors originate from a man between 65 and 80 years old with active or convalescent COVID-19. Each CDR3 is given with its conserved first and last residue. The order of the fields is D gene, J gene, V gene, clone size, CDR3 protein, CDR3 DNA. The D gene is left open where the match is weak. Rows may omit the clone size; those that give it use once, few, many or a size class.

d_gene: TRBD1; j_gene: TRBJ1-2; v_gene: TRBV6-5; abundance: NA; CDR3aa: CASSYGQGGGYTF; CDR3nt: TGTGCCAGCAGTTACGGACAGGGGGGTGGCTACACCTTC
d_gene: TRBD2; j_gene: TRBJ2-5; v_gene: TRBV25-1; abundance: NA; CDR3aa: CASSEFVLAETQYF; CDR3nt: TGTGCCAGCAGTGAATTTGTACTAGCGGAGACCCAGTACTTC
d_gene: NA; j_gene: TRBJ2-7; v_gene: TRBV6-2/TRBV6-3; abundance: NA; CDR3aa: CASSLRHYEQYF; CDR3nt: TGTGCCAGCAGTCTTCGACACTACGAGCAGTACTTC
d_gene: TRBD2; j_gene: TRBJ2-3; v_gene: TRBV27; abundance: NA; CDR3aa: CASSLGSGGPITTDTQYF; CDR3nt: TGTGCCAGCAGTTTGGGTAGCGGGGGGCCCATCACGACAGATACGCAGTATTTT
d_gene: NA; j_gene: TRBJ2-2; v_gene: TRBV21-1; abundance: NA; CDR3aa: CASSKKAGAAWGTNTGELFF; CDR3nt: TGTGCCAGCAGTAAGAAGGCAGGGGCAGCGTGGGGGACGAACACCGGGGAGCTGTTTTTT
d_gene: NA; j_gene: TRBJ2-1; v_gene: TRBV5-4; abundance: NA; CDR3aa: CASSGGSTSYNEQFF; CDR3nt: TGTGCCAGCAGCGGTGGGAGTACTTCCTACAATGAGCAGTTCTTC
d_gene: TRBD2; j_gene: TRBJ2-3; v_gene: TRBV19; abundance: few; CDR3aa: CATSFGLAGALRDTQYF; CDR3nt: TGTGCCACCTCCTTCGGACTAGCGGGGGCGCTAAGAGATACGCAGTATTTT
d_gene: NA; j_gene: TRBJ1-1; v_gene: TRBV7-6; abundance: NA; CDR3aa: CASSNPWGRDTEAFF; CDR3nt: TGTGCCAGCAGTAATCCATGGGGGAGGGACACTGAAGCTTTCTTT
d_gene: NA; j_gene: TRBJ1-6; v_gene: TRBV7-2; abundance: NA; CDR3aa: CASSSRRRISYNSPLHF; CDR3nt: TGTGCCAGCAGCTCGAGACGGCGGATATCCTATAATTCACCCCTCCACTTT
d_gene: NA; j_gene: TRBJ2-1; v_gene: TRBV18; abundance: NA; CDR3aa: CASSPDYSSGAEQFF; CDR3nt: TGTGCCAGCTCACCGGACTATAGTAGTGGGGCGGAGCAGTTCTTC
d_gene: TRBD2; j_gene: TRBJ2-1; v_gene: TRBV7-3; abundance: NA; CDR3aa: CASSPIGGGDYNEQFF; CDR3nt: TGTGCCAGCAGCCCGATCGGCGGGGGGGACTACAATGAGCAGTTCTTC
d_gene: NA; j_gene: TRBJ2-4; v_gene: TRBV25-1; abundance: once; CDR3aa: CASSESGAKNIQYF; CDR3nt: TGTGCCAGCAGTGAATCAGGAGCCAAAAACATTCAGTACTTC
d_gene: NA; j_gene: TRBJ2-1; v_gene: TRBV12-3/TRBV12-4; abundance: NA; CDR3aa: CASSFAYREQFF; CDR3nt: TGTGCCAGCAGTTTCGCCTACCGTGAGCAGTTCTTC